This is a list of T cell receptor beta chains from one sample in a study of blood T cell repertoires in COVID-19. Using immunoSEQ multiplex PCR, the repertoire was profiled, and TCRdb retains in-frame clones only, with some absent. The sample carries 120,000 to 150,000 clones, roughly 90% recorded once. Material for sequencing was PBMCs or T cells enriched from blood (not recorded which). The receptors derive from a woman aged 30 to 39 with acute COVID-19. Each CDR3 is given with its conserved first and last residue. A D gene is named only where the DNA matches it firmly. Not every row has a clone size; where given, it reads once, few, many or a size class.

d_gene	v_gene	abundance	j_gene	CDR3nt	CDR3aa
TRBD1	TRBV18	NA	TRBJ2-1	TGTGCCAGCTCACTATCTGGACAGGACAATGAGCAGTTCTTC	CASSLSGQDNEQFF
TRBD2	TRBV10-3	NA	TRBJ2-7	TGTGCCACCCTAGCGGGAGGTAACTCCTACGAGCAGTACTTC	CATLAGGNSYEQYF
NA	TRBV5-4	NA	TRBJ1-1	TGTGCCAGCAGCTCCGGGGTAAATCTGAACACTGAAGCTTTCTTT	CASSSGVNLNTEAFF
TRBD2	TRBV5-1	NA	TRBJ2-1	TGCGCCAGCAGCCCGCGGACTAGCTCCCCAAGCTCCTACAATGAGCAGTTCTTC	CASSPRTSSPSSYNEQFF
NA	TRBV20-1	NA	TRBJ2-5	TGCAGTGCCGCGGACGGGGCCCAGTACTTC	CSAADGAQYF
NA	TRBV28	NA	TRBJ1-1	TGTGCCAGCAGTTTATCGGGAGGGGTGAACACTGAAGCTTTCTTT	CASSLSGGVNTEAFF
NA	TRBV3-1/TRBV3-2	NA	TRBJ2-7	TGTGCCAGCAGCGGGAGTGTCTACGAGCAGTACTTC	CASSGSVYEQYF
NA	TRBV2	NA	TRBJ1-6	TGTGCCAGCATGGGCCCCCCGACCATCAGTTCACCCCTCCACTTT	CASMGPPTISSPLHF
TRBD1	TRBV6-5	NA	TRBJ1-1	TGTGCCAGCAGTAAAACCGGGACAGCCCTTGAAGCTTTCTTT	CASSKTGTALEAFF
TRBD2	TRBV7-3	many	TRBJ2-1	TGTGCCAGCAGCTTAGGACTAGCGGGAAACAATGAGCAGTTCTTC	CASSLGLAGNNEQFF
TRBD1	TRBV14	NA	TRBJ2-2	TGTGCCAGCAGCCCCCTTCCGGGACAGGGGGCATTCATGGACACCGGGGAGCTGTTTTTT	CASSPLPGQGAFMDTGELFF
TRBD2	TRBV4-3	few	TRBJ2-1	TGCGCCAGCAGCCAGAGGCCCCCGCTAGCGGGAAGTTGGTCGCATGAGCAGTTCTTC	CASSQRPPLAGSWSHEQFF
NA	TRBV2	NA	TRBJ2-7	TGTGCCAGCGACAGCGGGGACATCGGCTACGAGCAGTACTTC	CASDSGDIGYEQYF
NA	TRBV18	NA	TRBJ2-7	TGTGCCAGCTCACCAGACCGGGATTTTGGAGAGCAGTACTTC	CASSPDRDFGEQYF